Following are 11 T cell receptor beta chains from one sample sequenced in a study of T cells in Graves' hyperthyroidism and ophthalmopathy. RNA transcripts gave rise to amplified TCR beta CDR3 regions. Using the HTBI primer set, a first-round RT-PCR was run on the TCR CDR3. Each CDR3 protein gets one entry after TCRdb re-called the multiplex PCR reads with MiXCR. The table has roughly 200,000 distinct CDR3 sequences, approximately 16% seen once. Source material: blood. The receptors derive from a woman in her 50s with Graves' hyperthyroidism.

The chain carries TRBV30 and TRBJ2-7; 9 positions match TRBD1. This CDR3 comprises 14 residues. Germline CDR1 reads GTSNPN; CDR2 reads SVGIG (reference sequence). V trimming: 3 bases; J trimming: 3 bases; junction bases outside the gene matches: 6. The CDR3 here is CAWRIPGQGYEQYF. In nucleotides, the CDR3 is TGTGCCTGGAGAATTCCGGGACAGGGCTACGAGCAGTACTTC.

This clonotype was detected many times. The CDR3 region has the DNA TGTGCCAGCAGCCAAGATCTTCGAGCTTTCTTT. Translation gives CASSQDLRAFF. The chain recombines TRBV3-1 with TRBJ1-1; the D is unclear. V lost 0 bases, J lost 10 bases, and 6 bases lay in between. Germline-derived CDR1 and CDR2 are LGHDT and YNNKEL (reference sequence). The CDR3 spans 11 residues.

This chain connects TRBV19 to TRBJ2-1; tentative D call: TRBD1 (5 bases). Germline CDR1 and CDR2: LNHDA and SQIVND (reference sequence). The CDR3 loop spans 13 amino acids. Trimming took off 3 bases at V and 7 bases at J, with 10 bases between the two ends. In nucleotides, the CDR3 is TGTGCCAGTAGTATCGTCAGGGTAAATGAGCAGTTCTTC. Amino acids: CASSIVRVNEQFF. Full variable domain (missing parts from reference TRBV19 and TRBJ2-1): DGGITQSPKYLFRKEGQNVTLSCEQNLNHDAMYWYRQDPGQGLRLIYYSQIVNDFQKGDIAEGYSVSREKKESFPLTVTSAQKNPTAFYLCASSIVRVNEQFFGPGTRLTVL.

There are many counts of this clonotype. The chain has TRBV11-1 and TRBJ2-5; the match to TRBD2 covers 8 bases. J gave up 0 bases and V 10 bases, and 4 bases lay outside the gene matches. Germline CDR1 and CDR2: SGHAT and FQDESV (reference sequence). The CDR3 extends over 13 amino acids. CDR3 DNA sequence: TGTGCCACAGCGGGGGAAGACCAAGAGACCCAGTACTTC. Translated, it gives CATAGEDQETQYF. The full variable domain, rest sourced from reference TRBV11-1 and TRBJ2-5, is EAEVAQSPRYKITEKSQAVAFWCDPISGHATLYWYRQILGQGPELLVQFQDESVVDDSQLPKDRFSAERLKGVDSTLKIQPAELGDSAMYLCATAGEDQETQYFGPGTRLLVL.

The CDR3: CSTPAERGEQFF. Here the CDR3 DNA reads TGCAGCACCCCCGCGGAGAGGGGTGAGCAGTTCTTC. J is TRBJ2-1 and V is TRBV29-1; possibly TRBD1 or TRBD2 for D (5 bases each). Trimming removed 8 bases at V and 9 bases at J, with 17 bases between. Germline CDR1 SQVTM, CDR2 ANQGSEA. CDR3 size: 12 residues.

A few counts support this clonotype. This rearrangement joins TRBV27 to TRBJ1-5; the D gene is possibly TRBD1 (5 bases). This CDR3 region has 15 residues. Between the trimmed V and J ends, which lost 2 bases and 1 base, there was a span of 9 bases. The germline gives CDR1 MNHEY, CDR2 SMNVEV (reference sequence). The CDR3, as DNA: TGTGCCAGCAGTTTAGAGGGACTAAGCAATCAGCCCCAGCATTTT. Encoded protein: CASSLEGLSNQPQHF.

This clonotype turned up a few times. The chain employs TRBV19 and TRBJ2-7; a weak D match, TRBD2 (6 bases). CDR1 and CDR2 from the germline V gene are LNHDA and SQIVND (reference sequence). Trimming left V 3 bases short and J 3 bases short, with 12 bases between. The CDR3 is 14 residues long. CDR3 bases: TGTGCCAGTAGTATCCGGGAGTCCAGCTACGAGCAGTACTTC. It translates to CASSIRESSYEQYF.

This clonotype occurred a few times. The chain combines TRBV27 with TRBJ2-2, with 11 bases lining up with TRBD2. J was trimmed by 7 bases and V by 6 bases; bases with no gene match: 7. Per the germline V gene, CDR1 is MNHEY and CDR2 is SMNVEV (reference sequence). This CDR3 is built from 15 residues. The chain's CDR3 is CASSDSGRGDGELFF. CDR3 coding DNA: TGTGCCAGCAGCGATAGCGGGAGGGGCGACGGGGAGCTGTTTTTT.

The table lists this clonotype with many counts. This chain uses TRBV12-3 or TRBV12-4 with TRBJ2-1, with unresolved D. There are 16 residues in the CDR3. The ends were cut back, 0 bases at V and 7 bases at J, with 16 bases in the middle. The DNA of the CDR3 is TGTGCCAGCAGTTTAGCGTTTGGGGAAGCTTTAAATGAGCAGTTCTTC. Translation gives CASSLAFGEALNEQFF.

In DNA form, the CDR3 reads TGTGCCAGCAGTTTAGGACTCAACGACCAGCCCCAGCATTTT. This sequence encodes CASSLGLNDQPQHF. J is TRBJ1-5 and V is TRBV27; D call uncertain. Germline CDR1 is MNHEY and CDR2 is SMNVEV (reference sequence). V lost 2 bases and J 7 bases, leaving 12 bases between the germline ends. The CDR3 is made up of 14 amino acids.

The gene calls are TRBV11-2 and TRBJ2-1; 12 bases are a match to TRBD2. The CDR3 is 16 residues long. After removal of 5 bases from V and 8 bases from J, the junction contained 10 bases not matched to a gene. CDR1 is SGHAT and CDR2 is FQNNGV in the germline V gene. CDR3 nucleotide sequence: TGTGCCAGCAGCCAGACTAGCGGGAGCGGAATGGATGAGCAGTTCTTC. It translates to CASSQTSGSGMDEQFF. The whole variable domain, remainder taken from reference TRBV11-2 and TRBJ2-1, is EAGVAQSPRYKIIEKRQSVAFWCNPISGHATLYWYQQILGQGPKLLIQFQNNGVVDDSQLPKDRFSAERLKGVDSTLKIQPAKLEDSAVYLCASSQTSGSGMDEQFFGPGTRLTVL.